The present T cell receptor (beta chain) was sequenced within a study of blood T cell repertoires in COVID-19. About the research overall: Donors in the United States, Italy and Spain gave samples during acute or convalescent COVID-19.

In the source study's methods: Reference gene primer amplification gave estimated nucleated cell counts. TCRdb's table, derived via immunoSEQ multiplex PCR, lists solely in-frame clones and lacks some. The V and J calls and clone size come from that table; D and trimming were worked out from the DNA. The sample has hundreds of thousands of clones, approximately 88% seen once. The ends lost 0 bases at V and 0 bases at J; junction bases unmatched: 6. Germline V gives CDR1 SGHNT, CDR2 YYREEE (reference sequence). The CDR3 consists of 19 residues. This sequence was found in a woman aged 30 to 39 who had recovered from COVID-19. The J gene is TRBJ2-6, the V gene TRBV5-4; 10 positions agree with TRBD1. The sequenced material came from peripheral blood. CDR3 bases: TGTGCCAGCAGCTTGGGAGACAGGGGGCGAGGCTCTGGGGCCAACGTCCTGACTTTC. It is translated as CASSLGDRGRGSGANVLTF.